This entry concerns a single T cell receptor beta chain. What it binds is not known. Naive CD4 T cells were sorted as CD45RO-negative, CD62L-positive. This sample stems from a study of human versus mouse CDR3 diversity and MHC coevolution. Study summary: immunoSEQ was reported to reach one in 200,000 T cells sensitivity. Whole-study results and caveats: By iCHAO1, human TCR beta clonotypes numbered 1.5 million to 2 million, the most.

Sequenced by immunoSEQ multiplex PCR; TCRdb stores in-frame clones only, minus some. The table lists roughly 80,000 clones, around 93% of them singletons, with around 1.5% in the top ten. The CDR3 is 17 residues long. The V segment lost 3 bases and the J segment 6 bases; nucleotides outside the gene matches: 6. Germline assignment: CDR1 KGHSH and CDR2 LQKENI. The rearrangement joins TRBV18 to TRBJ2-1; TRBD2 matches at 15 bases. The source is a person between 25 and 70 years old in good health. Material: naive CD4+ T cells from blood. As for subset: CD45RO-negative CD62L-positive naive CD4 T cells. In nucleotides, the CDR3 is TGTGCCAGCTCACCCGGACTAGCGGGAGGGCCCAGCAATGAGCAGTTCTTC. Translation gives CASSPGLAGGPSNEQFF.